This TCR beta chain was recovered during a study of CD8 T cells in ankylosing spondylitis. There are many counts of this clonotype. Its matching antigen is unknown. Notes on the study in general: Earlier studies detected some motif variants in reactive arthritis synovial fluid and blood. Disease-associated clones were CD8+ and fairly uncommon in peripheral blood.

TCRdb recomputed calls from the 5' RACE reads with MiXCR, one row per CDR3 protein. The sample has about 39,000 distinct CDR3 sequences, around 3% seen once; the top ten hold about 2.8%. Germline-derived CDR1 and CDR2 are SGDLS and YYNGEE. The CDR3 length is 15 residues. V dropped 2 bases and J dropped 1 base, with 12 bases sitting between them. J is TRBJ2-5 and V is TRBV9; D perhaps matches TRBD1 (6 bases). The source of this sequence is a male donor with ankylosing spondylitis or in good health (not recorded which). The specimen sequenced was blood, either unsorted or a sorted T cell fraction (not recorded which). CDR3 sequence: CASSVTGTPQETQYF. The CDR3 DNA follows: TGTGCCAGCAGCGTCACCGGGACACCCCAAGAGACCCAGTACTTC.